This TCR beta chain was sequenced in a study of blood T cell repertoires in COVID-19. Study overall: T cells, B-cell-depleted T cells, or PBMCs supplied cDNA or gDNA.

The germline gives CDR1 MNHEY, CDR2 SVGEGT. The V end was cut by 5 bases, the J end by 2 bases, with 20 bases between. This CDR3 contains 17 residues. Clones were read by immunoSEQ multiplex PCR, and TCRdb kept only the in-frame ones, dropping some. This table has about 66,000 clones, 70% to 85% appearing once. The chain is built from TRBV6-2 or TRBV6-3 and TRBJ2-3; TRBD2 is a possible D gene (6 bases). The sample comprised peripheral blood. The TCR sequence derives from a man aged 55-75 years with acute or convalescent COVID-19. CDR3 DNA: TGTGCCAGCAGTACCTTAAGGGACTTCTCCCACACAGATACGCAGTATTTT. Amino acid sequence: CASSTLRDFSHTDTQYF.